The 5 T cell receptor beta chains below all came from one sample that was sequenced in a study of spatial heterogeneity in lung cancer. Specified time point: sample taken at primary tumor resection. Extraction of whole RNA from tumor, nontumor lung or frozen PBMC preceded unsorted sequencing. TCRdb reprocessed the 5' RACE reads via MiXCR and lists one record per CDR3 protein. The table has about 44,000 distinct CDR3 sequences, about 13% seen once; the top ten hold 50% to 70%. The starting material was PBMCs, obtained at surgery. These receptor sequences come from a male donor with early-stage non-small cell lung cancer.

V is TRBV6-2 or TRBV6-3 and J is TRBJ2-7; possibly TRBD1 for D (5 bases). The CDR3 is 15 residues long. V was trimmed by 5 bases and J by 1 base, leaving 15 bases between them. From germline, CDR1 is MNHEY and CDR2 SVGEGT. The CDR3 DNA follows: TGTGCCAGCAGTCCACAGGAGTTAGGTTCCTACGAGCAGTACTTC. This encodes CASSPQELGSYEQYF.

Many counts were recorded for this clonotype. The gene calls are TRBV11-2 and TRBJ2-1; 11 bases align to TRBD2. The CDR3 has 15 amino acids. Germline trimming cut 3 bases from V and 8 bases from J; bases unmatched to any gene: 6. CDR1 SGHAT and CDR2 FQNNGV come from the germline V gene. The CDR3: CASSFSGRVFDEQFF. The CDR3 DNA follows: TGTGCCAGCAGCTTTAGCGGGAGGGTATTTGATGAGCAGTTCTTC.

In its sample, this clonotype was seen many times. This rearrangement joins TRBV5-1 to TRBJ1-2; D is unclear. The CDR3 runs to 15 residues. Germline loops: CDR1 SGHRS, CDR2 YFSETQ. V was shortened by 3 bases and J by 0 bases, with 12 bases between the two germline ends. The CDR3 loop reads CASSSGSPANYGYTF. CDR3 sequence (DNA): TGCGCCAGCAGCTCGGGAAGTCCAGCTAACTATGGCTACACCTTC.

This clonotype was detected ten times or more. The V call is TRBV5-6, the J call TRBJ2-7; D is ambiguous. The CDR3 is made up of 14 amino acids. Trimming took 3 bases from V and 2 from J, leaving 12 bases between them. Germline CDR1 SGHDT, CDR2 YYEEEE. The CDR3 here is CASSSPYRAYEQYF. As DNA, the CDR3 is TGTGCCAGCAGCTCCCCTTACAGAGCCTACGAGCAGTACTTC.

The genes are TRBV18 and TRBJ2-1; D may be TRBD2 (6 bases). V lost 3 bases to trimming and J lost 6 bases, with 21 bases between them. The germline CDR1 and CDR2 sequences are KGHSH and LQKENI. CDR3 length: 17 amino acids. CDR3 DNA sequence: TGTGCCAGCTCACCTGGAGTAGCGGAGACGTCGGCCAATGAGCAGTTCTTC. Translating it yields CASSPGVAETSANEQFF.